This T cell receptor beta chain was obtained from a study of cytomegalovirus exposure and HLA in healthy donors. Looking at the study overall: Earlier work reported 110 million or so unique TCR beta sequences from 180 million or so T cells. Study-wide points: Earlier results showed most TCR beta V segments being productive about 90% or about 30% of the time. Analysis performed later showed TCR beta chains linked to HLA being more clonally expanded than equally common others.

As for this clone: Its antigen is not known.

Germline V lookup: CDR1 MDHEN, CDR2 SYDVKM. This CDR3 region has 15 residues. The V segment lost 3 bases and the J segment 3 bases; nucleotides outside the gene matches: 4. In the PCR, 60 Vbeta and 13 Jbeta primers were used. Per the original data handling: Approximately 11 million shared chains were among 80 million or so unique TCR beta chains counted in a later analysis. Produced via immunoSEQ multiplex PCR; TCRdb's table is partial and in-frame only. V, J and clone size are those of that table, while D and trimming were read from the DNA. The sample has about 120,000 clones, 65% to 90% seen once; the top ten hold 2% to 2.5%.

Sequenced input: PBMCs. This rearrangement joins TRBV28 to TRBJ2-5; 10 positions match TRBD2. This clonotype was sampled from a woman aged 40 to 49 in good health and CMV-seronegative. The CDR3 DNA reads as TGTGCCAGCAGTTTGTCTAGCGGGGGCAAAGAGACCCAGTACTTC. It is translated as CASSLSSGGKETQYF.